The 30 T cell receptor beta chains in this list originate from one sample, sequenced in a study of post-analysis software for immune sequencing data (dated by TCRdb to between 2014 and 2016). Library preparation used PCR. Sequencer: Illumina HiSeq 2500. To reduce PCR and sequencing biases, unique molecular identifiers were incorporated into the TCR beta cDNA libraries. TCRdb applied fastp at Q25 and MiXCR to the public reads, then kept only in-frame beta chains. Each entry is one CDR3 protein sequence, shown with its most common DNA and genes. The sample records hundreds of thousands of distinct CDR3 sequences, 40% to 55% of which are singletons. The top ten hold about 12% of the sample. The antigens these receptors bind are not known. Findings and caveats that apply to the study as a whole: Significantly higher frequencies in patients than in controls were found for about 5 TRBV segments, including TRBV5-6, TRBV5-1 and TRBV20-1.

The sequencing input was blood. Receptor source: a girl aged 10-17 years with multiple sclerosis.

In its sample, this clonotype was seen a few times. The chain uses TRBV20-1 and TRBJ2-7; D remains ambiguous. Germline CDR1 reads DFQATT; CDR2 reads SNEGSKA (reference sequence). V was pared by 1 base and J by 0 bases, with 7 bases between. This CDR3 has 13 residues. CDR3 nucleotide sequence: TGCAGTGCTAGAGGCGAGAGCTCCTACGAGCAGTACTTC. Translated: CSARGESSYEQYF.

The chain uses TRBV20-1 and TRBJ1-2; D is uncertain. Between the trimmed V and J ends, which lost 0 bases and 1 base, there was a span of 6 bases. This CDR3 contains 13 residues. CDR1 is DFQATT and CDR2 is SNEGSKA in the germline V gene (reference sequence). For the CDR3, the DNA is TGCAGTGCTAGAGATCCCGTTAACTATGGCTACACCTTC. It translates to CSARDPVNYGYTF.

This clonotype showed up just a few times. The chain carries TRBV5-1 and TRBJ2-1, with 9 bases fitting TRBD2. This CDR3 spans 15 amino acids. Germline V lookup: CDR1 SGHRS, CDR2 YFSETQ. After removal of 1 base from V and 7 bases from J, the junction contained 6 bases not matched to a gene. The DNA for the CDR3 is TGCGCCAGCAGCTTGTCGGTGGCGGGAGGGAATGAGCAGTTCTTC. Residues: CASSLSVAGGNEQFF.

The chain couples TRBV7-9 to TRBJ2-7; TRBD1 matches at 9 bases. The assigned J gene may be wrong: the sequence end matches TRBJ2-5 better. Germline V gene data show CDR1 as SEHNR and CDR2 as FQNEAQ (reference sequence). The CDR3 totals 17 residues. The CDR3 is CASSLFEGQGLWETQYF. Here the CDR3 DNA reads TGTGCCAGCAGCTTATTCGAAGGACAGGGGTTATGGGAGACCCAGTACTTC.

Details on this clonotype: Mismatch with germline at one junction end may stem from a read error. CDR3: CASSLPLNADNEQYF. DNA for the CDR3: TGTGCTAGCAGCCTGCCCCTAAACGCGGACAATGAGCAGTACTTC. The chain joins TRBV7-7 to TRBJ2-7, with a tentative D call TRBD1 (5 bases). The CDR3 sequence is 15 residues long. CDR1 is SSHAT, CDR2 FNYEAQ, per germline (reference sequence).

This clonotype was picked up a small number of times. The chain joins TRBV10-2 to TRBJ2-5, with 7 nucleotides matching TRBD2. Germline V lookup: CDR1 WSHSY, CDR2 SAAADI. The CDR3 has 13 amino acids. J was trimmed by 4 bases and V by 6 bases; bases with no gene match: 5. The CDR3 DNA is TGCGCCAGCAGGGGAGGGAGGCGAGAGACCCAGTACTTC. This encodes CASRGGRRETQYF.

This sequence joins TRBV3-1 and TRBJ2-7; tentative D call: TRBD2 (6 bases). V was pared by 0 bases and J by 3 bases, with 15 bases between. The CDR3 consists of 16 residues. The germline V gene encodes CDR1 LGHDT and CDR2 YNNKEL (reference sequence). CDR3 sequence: CASSQEKGIAVYEQYF. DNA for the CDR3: TGTGCCAGCAGCCAAGAGAAGGGTATAGCGGTCTACGAGCAGTACTTC.

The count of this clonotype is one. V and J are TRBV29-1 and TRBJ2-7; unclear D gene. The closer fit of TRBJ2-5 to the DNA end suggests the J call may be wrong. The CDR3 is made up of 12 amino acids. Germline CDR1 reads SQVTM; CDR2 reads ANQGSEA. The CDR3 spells CSVDVLPETQYF. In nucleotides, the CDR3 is TGCAGCGTTGACGTCCTGCCAGAGACCCAGTACTTC.

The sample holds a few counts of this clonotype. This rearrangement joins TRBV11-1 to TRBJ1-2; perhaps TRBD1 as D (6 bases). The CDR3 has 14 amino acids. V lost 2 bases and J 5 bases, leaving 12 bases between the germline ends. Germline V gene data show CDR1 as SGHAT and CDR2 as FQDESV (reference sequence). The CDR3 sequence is CASSLSRGGYGYTF. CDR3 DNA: TGTGCCAGCAGCTTAAGCAGGGGCGGGTATGGCTACACCTTC. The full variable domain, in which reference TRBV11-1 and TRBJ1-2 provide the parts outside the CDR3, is EAEVAQSPRYKITEKSQAVAFWCDPISGHATLYWYRQILGQGPELLVQFQDESVVDDSQLPKDRFSAERLKGVDSTLKIQPAELGDSAMYLCASSLSRGGYGYTFGSGTRLTVV.

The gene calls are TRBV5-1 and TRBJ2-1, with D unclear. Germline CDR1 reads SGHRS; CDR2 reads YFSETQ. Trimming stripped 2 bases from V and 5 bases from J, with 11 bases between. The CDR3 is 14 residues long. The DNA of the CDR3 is TGCGCCAGCAGCTTTAACACCGGTAACAATGAGCAGTTCTTC. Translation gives CASSFNTGNNEQFF.

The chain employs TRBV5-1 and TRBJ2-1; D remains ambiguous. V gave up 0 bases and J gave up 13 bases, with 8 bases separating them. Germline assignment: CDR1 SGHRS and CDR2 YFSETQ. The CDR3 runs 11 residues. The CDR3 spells CASSLVKAQFF. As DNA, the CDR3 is TGCGCCAGCAGCTTGGTAAAGGCACAGTTCTTC.

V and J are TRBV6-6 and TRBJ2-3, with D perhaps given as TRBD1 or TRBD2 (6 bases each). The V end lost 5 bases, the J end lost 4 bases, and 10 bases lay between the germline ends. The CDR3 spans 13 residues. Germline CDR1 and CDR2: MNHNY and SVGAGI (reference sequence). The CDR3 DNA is TGTGCCAGCAGTCCCGGGGGCCCAGATACGCAGTATTTT. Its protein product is CASSPGGPDTQYF.

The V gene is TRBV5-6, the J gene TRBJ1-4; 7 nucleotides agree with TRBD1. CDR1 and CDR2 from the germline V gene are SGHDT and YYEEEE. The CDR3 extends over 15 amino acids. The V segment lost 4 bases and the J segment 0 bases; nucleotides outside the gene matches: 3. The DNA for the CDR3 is TGTGCCAGCAGCCGGGGGACAGCAACTAATGAAAAACTGTTTTTT. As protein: CASSRGTATNEKLFF.

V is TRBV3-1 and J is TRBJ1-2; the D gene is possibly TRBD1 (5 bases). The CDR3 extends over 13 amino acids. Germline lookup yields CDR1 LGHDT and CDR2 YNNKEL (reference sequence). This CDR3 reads CAVRAGKADGYTF. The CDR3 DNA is TGTGCAGTGAGGGCAGGGAAGGCTGATGGCTACACCTTC. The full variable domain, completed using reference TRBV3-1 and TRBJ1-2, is DTAVSQTPKYLVTQMGNDKSIKCEQNLGHDTMYWYKQDSKKFLKIMFSYNNKELIINETVPNRFSPKSPDKAHLNLHINSLELGDSAVYFCAVRAGKADGYTFGSGTRLTVV.

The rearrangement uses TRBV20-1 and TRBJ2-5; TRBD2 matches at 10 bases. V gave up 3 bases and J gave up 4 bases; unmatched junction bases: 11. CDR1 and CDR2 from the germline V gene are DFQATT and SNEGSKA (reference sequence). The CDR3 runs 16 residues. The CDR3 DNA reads TGCAGTGCTAGGGACCGGGCTAGCGGGAGTCGAGAGACCCAGTACTTC. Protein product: CSARDRASGSRETQYF.

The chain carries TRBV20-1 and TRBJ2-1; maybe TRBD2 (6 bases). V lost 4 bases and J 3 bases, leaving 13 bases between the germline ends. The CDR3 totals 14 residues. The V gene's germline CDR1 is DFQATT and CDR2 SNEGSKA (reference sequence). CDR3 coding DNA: TGCAGTGCTACTGGGGACTTCGGCTACAATGAGCAGTTCTTC. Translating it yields CSATGDFGYNEQFF.

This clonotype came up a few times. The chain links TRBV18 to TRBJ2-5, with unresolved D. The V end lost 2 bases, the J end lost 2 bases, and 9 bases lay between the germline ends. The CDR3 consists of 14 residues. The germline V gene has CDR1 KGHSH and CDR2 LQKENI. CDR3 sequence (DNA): TGTGCCAGCTCACCAGGAGTACCTCAAGAGACCCAGTACTTC. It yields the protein CASSPGVPQETQYF.

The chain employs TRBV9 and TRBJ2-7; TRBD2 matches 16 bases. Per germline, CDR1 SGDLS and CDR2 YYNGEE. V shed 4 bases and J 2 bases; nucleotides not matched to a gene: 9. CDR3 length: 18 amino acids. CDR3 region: CASSSGTSGRARAYEQYF. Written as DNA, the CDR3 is TGTGCCAGCAGCTCCGGGACTAGCGGGAGGGCCAGGGCCTACGAGCAGTACTTC. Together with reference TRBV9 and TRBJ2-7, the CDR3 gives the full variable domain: DSGVTQTPKHLITATGQRVTLRCSPRSGDLSVYWYQQSLDQGLQFLIQYYNGEERAKGNILERFSAQQFPDLHSELNLSSLELGDSALYFCASSSGTSGRARAYEQYFGPGTRLTVT.

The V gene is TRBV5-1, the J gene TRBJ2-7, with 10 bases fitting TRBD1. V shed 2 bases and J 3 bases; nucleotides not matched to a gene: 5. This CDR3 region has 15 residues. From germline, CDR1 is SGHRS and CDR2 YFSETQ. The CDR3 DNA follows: TGCGCCAGCAGCTTCGGACAGGGGGTAAACTACGAGCAGTACTTC. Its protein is CASSFGQGVNYEQYF.

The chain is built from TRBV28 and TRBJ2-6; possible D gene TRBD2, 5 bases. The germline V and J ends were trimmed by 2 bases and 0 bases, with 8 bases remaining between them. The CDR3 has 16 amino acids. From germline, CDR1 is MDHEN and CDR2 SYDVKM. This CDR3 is CASSLGLASGANVLTF. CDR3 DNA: TGTGCCAGCAGTTTAGGACTGGCCTCTGGGGCCAACGTCCTGACTTTC.

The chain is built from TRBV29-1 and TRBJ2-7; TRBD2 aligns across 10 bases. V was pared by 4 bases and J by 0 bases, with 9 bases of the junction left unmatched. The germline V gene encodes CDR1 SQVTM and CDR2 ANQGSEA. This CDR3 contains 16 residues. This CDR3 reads CSVGGLAGGSSYEQYF. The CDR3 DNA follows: TGCAGCGTTGGAGGGTTAGCGGGAGGTTCCTCCTACGAGCAGTACTTC.

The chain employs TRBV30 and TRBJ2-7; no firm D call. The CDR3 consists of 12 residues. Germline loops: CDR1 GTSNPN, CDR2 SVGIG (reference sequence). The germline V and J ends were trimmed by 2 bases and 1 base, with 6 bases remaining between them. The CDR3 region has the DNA TGTGCCTGGAGTTCCGAGTCCTACGAGCAGTACTTC. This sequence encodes CAWSSESYEQYF.

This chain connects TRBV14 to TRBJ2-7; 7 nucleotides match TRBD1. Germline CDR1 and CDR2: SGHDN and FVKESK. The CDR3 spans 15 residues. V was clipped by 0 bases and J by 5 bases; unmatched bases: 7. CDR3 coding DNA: TGTGCCAGCAGCCAAGACGCAGGGGGAACCGACGAGCAGTACTTC. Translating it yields CASSQDAGGTDEQYF.

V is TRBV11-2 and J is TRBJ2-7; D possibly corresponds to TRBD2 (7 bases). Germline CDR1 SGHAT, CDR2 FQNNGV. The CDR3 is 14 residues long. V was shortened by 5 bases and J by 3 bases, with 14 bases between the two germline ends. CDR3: CASSRGADYYEQYF. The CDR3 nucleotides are TGTGCCAGCAGCCGGGGGGCAGATTACTACGAGCAGTACTTC. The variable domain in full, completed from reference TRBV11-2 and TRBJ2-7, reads EAGVAQSPRYKIIEKRQSVAFWCNPISGHATLYWYQQILGQGPKLLIQFQNNGVVDDSQLPKDRFSAERLKGVDSTLKIQPAKLEDSAVYLCASSRGADYYEQYFGPGTRLTVT.

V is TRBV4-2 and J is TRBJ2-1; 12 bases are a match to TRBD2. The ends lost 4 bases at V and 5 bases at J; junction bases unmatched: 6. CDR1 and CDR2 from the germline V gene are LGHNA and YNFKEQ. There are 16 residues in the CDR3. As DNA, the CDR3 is TGTGCCAGCAGCCCGAGGACTAGCGGGGACCACAATGAGCAGTTCTTC. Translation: CASSPRTSGDHNEQFF.

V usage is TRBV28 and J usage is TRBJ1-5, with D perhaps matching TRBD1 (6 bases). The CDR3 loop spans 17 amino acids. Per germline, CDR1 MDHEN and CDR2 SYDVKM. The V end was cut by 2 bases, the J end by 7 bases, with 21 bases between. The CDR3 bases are TGTGCCAGCAGTTTACCCCAGTCTACAGGGTATGAGCAGCCCCAGCATTTT. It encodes CASSLPQSTGYEQPQHF.

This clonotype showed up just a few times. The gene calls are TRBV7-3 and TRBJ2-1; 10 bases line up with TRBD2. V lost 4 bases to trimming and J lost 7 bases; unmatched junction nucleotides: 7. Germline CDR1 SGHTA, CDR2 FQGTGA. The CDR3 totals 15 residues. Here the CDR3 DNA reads TGTGCCAGCAGCTACACTAGCGGGATTCAGAATGAGCAGTTCTTC. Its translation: CASSYTSGIQNEQFF.

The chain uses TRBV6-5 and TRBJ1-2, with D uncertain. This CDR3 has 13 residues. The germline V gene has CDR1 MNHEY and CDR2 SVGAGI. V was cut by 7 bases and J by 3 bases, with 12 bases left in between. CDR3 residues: CASTIQPHYGYTF. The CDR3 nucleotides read TGTGCCAGCACCATCCAGCCCCACTATGGCTACACCTTC.

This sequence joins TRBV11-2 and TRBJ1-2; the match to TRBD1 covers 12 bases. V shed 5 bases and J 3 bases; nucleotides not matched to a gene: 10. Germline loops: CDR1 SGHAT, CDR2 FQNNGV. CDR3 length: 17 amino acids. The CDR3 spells CASSTRDRGRWHYGYTF. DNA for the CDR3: TGTGCCAGCAGCACCCGGGACAGGGGGCGCTGGCACTATGGCTACACCTTC.

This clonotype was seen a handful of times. The CDR3 DNA follows: TGCAGTGCTAGAGATCCGGGACTCCTATCCCCCGAGCAGTACTTC. Translated, it gives CSARDPGLLSPEQYF. The chain joins TRBV20-1 to TRBJ2-7; maybe TRBD2 (6 bases). V dropped 0 bases and J dropped 6 bases, with 18 bases sitting between them. The CDR3 spans 15 residues. Germline values: CDR1 DFQATT, CDR2 SNEGSKA (reference sequence).